This T cell receptor beta chain derives from a study of T cells after yellow fever vaccination. Broader study findings: Some clonotypes were seen in both the CD4 and the CD8 compartments. These made up a small share and likely arose from convergent recombination. Contamination by abundant bulk-population clonotypes could be present in FACS-sorted repertoires. The study found a weaker secondary response that peaked faster, day 5 versus 15. At under 98% for CD4 and approximately 88% for CD8, most primary-vaccination clones showed up again after the booster.

As for this clonotype: What it binds is not known.

Via MiXCR, TCRdb re-called the 5' RACE reads, giving one row per CDR3 protein. The repertoire holds approximately 510,000 distinct CDR3 sequences, with 20% to 25% as singletons. The germline V gene has CDR1 SGHTA and CDR2 FQGNSA. This CDR3 is 14 amino acids long. The germline V and J ends were trimmed by 5 bases and 8 bases, with 15 bases remaining between them. V usage is TRBV7-2 and J usage is TRBJ1-4; a possible D gene is TRBD1 (6 bases). The receptor was isolated from a man younger than 35 who received the YFV17D yellow fever vaccine. The specimen comprised PBMCs, sampled roughly 20 days after the first yellow fever vaccination. The chain's CDR3 is CASSISGVEEKLFF. The CDR3 coding sequence is TGTGCCAGCAGCATATCAGGGGTCGAGGAAAAACTGTTTTTT.